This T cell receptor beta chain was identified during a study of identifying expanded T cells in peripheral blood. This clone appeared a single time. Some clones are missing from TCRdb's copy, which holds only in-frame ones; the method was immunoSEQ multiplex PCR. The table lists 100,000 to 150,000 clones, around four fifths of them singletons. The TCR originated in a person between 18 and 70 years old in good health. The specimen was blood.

The CDR3, as DNA: TGTGCCAGCTCGTACAGGGGGACTTTGAGCACCGGGGAGCTGTTTTTT. Translating it yields CASSYRGTLSTGELFF. The chain employs TRBV18 and TRBJ2-2; 8 positions agree with TRBD1. The CDR3 is 16 residues long. Losses at the gene ends were 6 bases for V and 4 bases for J; bases not matched to a gene: 10. The germline V gene has CDR1 KGHSH and CDR2 LQKENI.